The 8 T cell receptor beta chains below were found in one sample sequenced in a study of cytomegalovirus exposure and HLA in healthy donors. PCR primers comprised 60 Vbeta and 13 Jbeta primers. Data came from immunoSEQ multiplex PCR; TCRdb stores just in-frame clones and leaves some out. This table holds more than 110,000 clones. The sample taken for sequencing was PBMCs. The receptors originated from a man aged 40-55 years in good health and CMV-seronegative.

The chain links TRBV28 to TRBJ1-2; tentative D call: TRBD1 (5 bases). Germline V gene data show CDR1 as MDHEN and CDR2 as SYDVKM. V was shortened by 5 bases and J by 7 bases, with 20 bases between the two germline ends. This CDR3 is 15 amino acids long. The CDR3 DNA sequence: TGTGCCAGCAGTACCCCAGGGTCCCAACGTGGTGGCTACACCTTC. Protein: CASSTPGSQRGGYTF.

The chain carries TRBV13 and TRBJ1-1; no clear D. CDR3 length: 14 amino acids. With 5 bases removed from V and 8 bases from J, the gap between germline ends came to 18 bases. Per the germline V gene, CDR1 is PRHDT and CDR2 is FYEKMQ (reference sequence). CDR3 in DNA: TGTGCCAGCAGCCTACAGTTTATCCGAGCCGAAGCTTTCTTT. Its translation: CASSLQFIRAEAFF.

J is TRBJ2-1 and V is TRBV18; possibly TRBD1 for D (5 bases). CDR1 and CDR2 (germline): KGHSH, LQKENI. V lost 0 bases to trimming and J lost 3 bases, with 6 bases between them. The CDR3 is 14 amino acids. In DNA, the CDR3 is TGTGCCAGCTCACCACCAGGGGTCTACAATGAGCAGTTCTTC. Translating gives CASSPPGVYNEQFF.

Concerning this clone: The same CDR3 arises from other DNA sequences in this sample as well. The V call is TRBV6-1, the J call TRBJ1-2, with D unclear. The length of the CDR3 is 15 residues. With 1 base removed from V and 4 bases from J, the gap between germline ends came to 13 bases. CDR1 and CDR2 (germline): MNHNS, SASEGT. CDR3: CASSEGGQKTYGYTF. DNA for the CDR3: TGTGCCAGCAGTGAAGGCGGGCAGAAAACCTATGGCTACACCTTC.

About this clone: The junction does not match germline at one end; this may be a read error. The genes are TRBV18 and TRBJ1-2, with 10 bases that match TRBD1. Per germline, CDR1 KGHSH and CDR2 LQKENI. The CDR3 sequence is 14 residues long. The CDR3 DNA sequence: TGTGCCAGCTCACTCGGGACAGGGGAGGGAAGGACGCACTTC. It is translated as CASSLGTGEGRTHF.

The V gene is TRBV4-2, the J gene TRBJ1-2, with 8 bases fitting TRBD1. V was clipped by 4 bases and J by 4 bases; unmatched bases: 8. CDR1 LGHNA and CDR2 YNFKEQ come from the germline V gene. The CDR3 sequence is 15 residues long. The CDR3 spells CASSLYLGQGYGYTF. The CDR3 DNA sequence: TGTGCCAGCAGCCTCTATTTAGGACAGGGCTATGGCTACACCTTC.

The chain couples TRBV27 to TRBJ2-7; TRBD1 aligns across 10 bases. The CDR3 runs 15 residues. CDR1 and CDR2 (germline): MNHEY, SMNVEV (reference sequence). The V gene end was trimmed by 1 base and the J gene end by 3 bases; junction bases not matched to a gene: 3. The CDR3 nucleotides are TGTGCCAGCAGTTTATTCGGGACAGGGGACTACGAGCAGTACTTC. Its protein product is CASSLFGTGDYEQYF.

V is TRBV4-1 and J is TRBJ2-6; D is perhaps TRBD2 (5 bases). This CDR3 comprises 16 residues. Trimming cost V 3 bases and J 2 bases, with 11 bases left between them. Per germline, CDR1 MGHRA and CDR2 YSYEKL. CDR3 sequence reads: CASSHPWGAGANVLTF. The CDR3 coding sequence is TGCGCCAGCAGCCACCCGTGGGGAGCTGGGGCCAACGTCCTGACTTTC.